A single T cell receptor (beta chain) is shown here with its context. Its target is unknown. Here immunoSEQ multiplex PCR was the method, and the copy in TCRdb shows in-frame clones only, minus some. The table records fewer than 600,000 clones, 70% to 80% of them present only once. Around 83 million PBMCs served as the genomic DNA source for unsorted samples. V lost 11 bases and J lost 3, with 13 bases in between. The germline gives CDR1 MNHNS, CDR2 SASEGT. The CDR3 sequence is 12 residues long. The data were taken from a study of shared clonotypes between healthy human individuals. Whole-study results and caveats: The low donor count limited represented genetic and exposure-history diversity.

The chain has TRBV6-1 and TRBJ1-2, with a tentative D call TRBD1 (5 bases). Sequenced material: PBMCs. This TCR was sampled from a woman between 35 and 50 years old in good health. Some clones in this sample may be carry-over from other donors' samples. DNA for the CDR3: TGTGCCGGGCAGGGAACCTACTATGGCTACACCTTC. Amino acids: CAGQGTYYGYTF.